This TCR beta chain was found in a study of neurological immune-mediated disorders. Study-wide findings and caveats: HTLV-1-associated myelopathy displayed the greatest TCR clonal expansion, and multiple sclerosis exhibited the smallest, lower than that of healthy controls. Sharing of CDR3 amino acid sequences among expanded clones across subjects was absent, suggesting private repertoires in all groups.

cDNA was made by 5'RACE with 10-nucleotide random UMIs. TCRdb ran MiXCR on the 5' RACE reads and lists one entry per CDR3 protein. In the table there are about 45,000 distinct CDR3 sequences, roughly 13% of which are singletons. Noted time point: longitudinal time-point 3. For the unsorted libraries, 2 million PBMCs stored at -80 C served as input. Per the germline V gene, CDR1 is MDHEN and CDR2 is SYDVKM. The CDR3 covers 14 residues. V lost 6 bases to trimming and J lost 1 base, with 13 bases between them. The sample holds many counts of this clonotype. Its antigen is unidentified. This sequence originates from a man aged 25 to 40 in good health. V usage is TRBV28 and J usage is TRBJ2-7; no clear D gene. Specimen: PBMCs. CDR3 nucleotides: TGTGCCAGCAGAGGAACTTCTTTTTCCTACGAGCAGTACTTC. Translated, it gives CASRGTSFSYEQYF.